The T cell receptor beta chain described here comes from a study of blood T cell repertoires in COVID-19. About the research overall: Donors in the United States, Italy and Spain gave samples during acute or convalescent COVID-19. T cells, B-cell-depleted T cells, or PBMCs provided the cDNA or gDNA that served as material.

In the authors' methods: Nucleated cell counts were estimated from reference gene primer amplification. The data were produced by immunoSEQ multiplex PCR, yet TCRdb's version contains in-frame clones alone and is incomplete. That table furnishes V, J and clone size, whereas the DNA furnished D and trimming. Of 150,000 to 200,000 clones listed, about 86% are singletons. This clone was counted once. V was cut by 3 bases and J by 7 bases, with 16 bases left in between. Germline V lookup: CDR1 SEHNR, CDR2 FQNEAQ (reference sequence). This CDR3 is 14 amino acids long. This receptor was obtained from a man aged 45-65 years with active or convalescent COVID-19. This chain connects TRBV7-9 to TRBJ2-7; D possibly corresponds to TRBD1 (6 bases). Sequencing was performed on peripheral blood. CDR3 protein: CASSLSQGSGEQYF. CDR3 bases: TGTGCCAGCAGCTTGTCCCAGGGGTCGGGAGAGCAGTACTTC.